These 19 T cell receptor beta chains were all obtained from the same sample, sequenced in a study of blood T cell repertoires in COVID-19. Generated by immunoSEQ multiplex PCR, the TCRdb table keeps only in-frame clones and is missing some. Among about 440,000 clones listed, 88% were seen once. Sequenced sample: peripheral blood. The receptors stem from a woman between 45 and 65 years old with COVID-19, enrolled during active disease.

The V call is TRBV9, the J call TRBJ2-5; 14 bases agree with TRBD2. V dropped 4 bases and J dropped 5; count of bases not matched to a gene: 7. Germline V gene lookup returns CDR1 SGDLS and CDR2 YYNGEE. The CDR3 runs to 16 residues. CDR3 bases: TGTGCCAGCAGCCCCAGACTAGCGGGGGGGCTGGAGACCCAGTACTTC. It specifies CASSPRLAGGLETQYF.

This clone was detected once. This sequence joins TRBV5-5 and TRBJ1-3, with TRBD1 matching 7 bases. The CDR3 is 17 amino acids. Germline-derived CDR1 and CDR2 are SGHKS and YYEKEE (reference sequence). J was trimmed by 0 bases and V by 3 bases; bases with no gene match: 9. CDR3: CASSSGDSLASGNTIYF. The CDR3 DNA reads TGTGCCAGCAGCTCGGGGGACAGCCTAGCCTCTGGAAACACCATATATTTT.

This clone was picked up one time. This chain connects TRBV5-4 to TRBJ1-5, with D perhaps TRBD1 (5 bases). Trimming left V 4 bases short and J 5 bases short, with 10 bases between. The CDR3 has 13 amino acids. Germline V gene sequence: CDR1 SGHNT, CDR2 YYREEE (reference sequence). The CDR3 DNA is TGTGCCAGCAGCCGTAGGGGCGATCAGCCCCAGCATTTT. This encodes CASSRRGDQPQHF.

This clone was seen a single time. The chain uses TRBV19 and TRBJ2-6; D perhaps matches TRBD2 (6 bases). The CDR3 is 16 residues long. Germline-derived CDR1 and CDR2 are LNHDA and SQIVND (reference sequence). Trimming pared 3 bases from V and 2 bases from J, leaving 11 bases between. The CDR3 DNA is TGTGCCAGTAGTATCGGGGGACGTCCTGGGGCCAACGTCCTGACTTTC. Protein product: CASSIGGRPGANVLTF.

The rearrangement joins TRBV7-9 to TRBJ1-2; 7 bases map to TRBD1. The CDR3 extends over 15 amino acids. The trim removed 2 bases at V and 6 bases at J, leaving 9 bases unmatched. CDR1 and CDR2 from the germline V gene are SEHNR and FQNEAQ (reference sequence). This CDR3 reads CASSLRPDREDGYTF. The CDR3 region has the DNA TGTGCCAGCAGCTTACGGCCTGACAGGGAAGATGGCTACACCTTC.

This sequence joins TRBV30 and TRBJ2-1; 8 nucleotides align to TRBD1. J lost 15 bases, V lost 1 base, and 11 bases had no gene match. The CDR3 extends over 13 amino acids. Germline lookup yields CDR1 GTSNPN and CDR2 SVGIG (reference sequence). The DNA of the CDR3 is TGTGCCTGGAGTGCCCAATCCGGGACAGGCCCGTTCTTC. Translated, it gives CAWSAQSGTGPFF.

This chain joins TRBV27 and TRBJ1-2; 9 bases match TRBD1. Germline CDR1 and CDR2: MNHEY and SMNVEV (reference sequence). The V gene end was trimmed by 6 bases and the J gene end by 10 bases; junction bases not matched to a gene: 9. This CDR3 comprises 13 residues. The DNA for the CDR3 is TGTGCCAGCAGCTGGGGGACAGGGCTCGACTACACCTTC. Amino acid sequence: CASSWGTGLDYTF.

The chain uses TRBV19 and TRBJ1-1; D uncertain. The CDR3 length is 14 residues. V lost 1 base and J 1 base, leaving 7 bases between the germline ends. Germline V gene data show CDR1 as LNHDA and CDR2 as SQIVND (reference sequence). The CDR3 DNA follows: TGTGCCAGTAGTATAGGGCTGCAGAACACTGAAGCTTTCTTT. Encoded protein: CASSIGLQNTEAFF.

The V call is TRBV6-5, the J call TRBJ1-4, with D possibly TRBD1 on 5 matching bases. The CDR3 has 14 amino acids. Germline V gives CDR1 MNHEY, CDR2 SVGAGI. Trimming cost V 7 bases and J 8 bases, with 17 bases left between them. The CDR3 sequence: CASTWRRGAEKLFF. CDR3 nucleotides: TGTGCCAGCACTTGGAGGAGGGGAGCGGAAAAACTGTTTTTT.

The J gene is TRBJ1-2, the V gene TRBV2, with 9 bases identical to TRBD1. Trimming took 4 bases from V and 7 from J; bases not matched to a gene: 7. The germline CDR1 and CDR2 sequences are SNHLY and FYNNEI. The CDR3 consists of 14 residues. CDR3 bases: TGTGCCAGCAGTGTGGGGACAGGGACCGCTGGCTACACCTTC. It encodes CASSVGTGTAGYTF. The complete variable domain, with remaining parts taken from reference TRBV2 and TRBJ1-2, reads EPEVTQTPSHQVTQMGQEVILRCVPISNHLYFYWYRQILGQKVEFLVSFYNNEISEKSEIFDDQFSVERPDGSNFTLKIRSTKLEDSAMYFCASSVGTGTAGYTFGSGTRLTVV.

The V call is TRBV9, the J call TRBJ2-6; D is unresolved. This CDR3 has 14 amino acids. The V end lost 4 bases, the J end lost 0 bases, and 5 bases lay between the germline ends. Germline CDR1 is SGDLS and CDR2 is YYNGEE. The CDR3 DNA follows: TGTGCCAGCAGCCCCCGCTCTGGGGCCAACGTCCTGACTTTC. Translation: CASSPRSGANVLTF. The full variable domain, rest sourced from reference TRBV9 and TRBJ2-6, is DSGVTQTPKHLITATGQRVTLRCSPRSGDLSVYWYQQSLDQGLQFLIQYYNGEERAKGNILERFSAQQFPDLHSELNLSSLELGDSALYFCASSPRSGANVLTFGAGSRLTVL.

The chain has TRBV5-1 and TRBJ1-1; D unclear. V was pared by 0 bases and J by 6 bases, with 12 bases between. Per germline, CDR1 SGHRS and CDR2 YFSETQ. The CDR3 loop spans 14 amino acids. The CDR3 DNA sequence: TGCGCCAGCAGCTTGGCTAGCGGGATGGCTGAAGCTTTCTTT. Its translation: CASSLASGMAEAFF.

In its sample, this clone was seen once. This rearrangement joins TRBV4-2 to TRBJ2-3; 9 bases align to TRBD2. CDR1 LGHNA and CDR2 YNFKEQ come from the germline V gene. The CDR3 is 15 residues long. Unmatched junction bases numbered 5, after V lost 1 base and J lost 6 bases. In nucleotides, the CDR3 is TGTGCCAGCAGCCAAGGAGGGACTAGCATGGATACGCAGTATTTT. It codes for CASSQGGTSMDTQYF.

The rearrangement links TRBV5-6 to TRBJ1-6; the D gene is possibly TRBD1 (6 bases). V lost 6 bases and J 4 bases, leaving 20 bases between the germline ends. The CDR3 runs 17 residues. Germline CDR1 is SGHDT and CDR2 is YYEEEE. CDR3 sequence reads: CASKGTWGQGYNSPLHF. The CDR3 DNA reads TGTGCCAGCAAGGGGACGTGGGGGCAGGGATATAATTCACCCCTCCACTTT.

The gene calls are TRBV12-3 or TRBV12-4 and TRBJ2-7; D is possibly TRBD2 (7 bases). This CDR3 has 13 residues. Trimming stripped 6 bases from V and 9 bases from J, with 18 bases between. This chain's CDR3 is CASSLGGGDRQYF. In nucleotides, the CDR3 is TGTGCCAGCAGCCTGGGGGGGGGCGATAGGCAGTACTTC.

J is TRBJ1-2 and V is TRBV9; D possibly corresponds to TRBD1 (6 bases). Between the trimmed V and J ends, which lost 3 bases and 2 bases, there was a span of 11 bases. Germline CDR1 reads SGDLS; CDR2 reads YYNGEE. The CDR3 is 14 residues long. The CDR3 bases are TGTGCCAGCAGCGCCCGGGACATAAACTATGGCTACACCTTC. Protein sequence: CASSARDINYGYTF.

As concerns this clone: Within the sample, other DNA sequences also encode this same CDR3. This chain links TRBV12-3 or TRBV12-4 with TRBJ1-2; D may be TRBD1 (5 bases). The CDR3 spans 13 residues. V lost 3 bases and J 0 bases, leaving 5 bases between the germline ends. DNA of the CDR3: TGTGCCAGCAGTTTGGGGCCTAACTATGGCTACACCTTC. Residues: CASSLGPNYGYTF.

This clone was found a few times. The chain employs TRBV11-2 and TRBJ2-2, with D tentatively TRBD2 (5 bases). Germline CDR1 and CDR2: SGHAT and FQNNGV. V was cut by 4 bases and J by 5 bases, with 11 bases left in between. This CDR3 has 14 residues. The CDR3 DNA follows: TGTGCCAGCAGCTCCCGTAGGGAGACCGGGGAGCTGTTTTTT. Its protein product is CASSSRRETGELFF.

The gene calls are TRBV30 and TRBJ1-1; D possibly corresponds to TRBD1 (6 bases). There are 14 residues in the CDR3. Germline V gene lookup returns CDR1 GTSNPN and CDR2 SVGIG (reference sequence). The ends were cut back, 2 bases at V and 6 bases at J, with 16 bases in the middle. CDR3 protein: CAWSYGTSVPEAFF. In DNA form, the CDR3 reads TGTGCCTGGAGTTACGGGACATCGGTTCCTGAAGCTTTCTTT.